Reported below is one T cell receptor beta chain. This clonotype appeared many times. Its binding antigen is unknown. No much larger clone is present one base from it, and per-base qualities are unavailable. This sample stems from a study of T cells after yellow fever vaccination (dated by TCRdb to the late 2010s). In terms of the full investigation: The SMART-Seq v4 Ultra Low Input RNA kit was used to prepare libraries from fractions with low cell numbers. Two healthy male donors, one aged 18 to 30 and one aged 30 to 40 years, made up the cohort. Bulk PBMC replicates and cell subsets were isolated from blood drawn at multiple timepoints before and after both primary and secondary immunization. Bulk TCR alpha and beta repertoires were sequenced longitudinally to track T-cell clones before and after primary and booster YFV17D yellow fever vaccination.

The sample's treatment or condition, from its label and the paper: live attenuated yellow fever vaccine strain. At each blood-draw timepoint, two biological replicates of bulk PBMCs were obtained. PBMCs were isolated from peripheral blood using a standard Ficoll-Paque protocol. TriZol was used to extract RNA from bulk PBMCs, CD4 and CD8 fractions, and dextramer-positive and dextramer-negative fractions. The research as a whole found: A small fraction of clonotypes showed up in both the CD4 and CD8 compartments, probably as a result of convergent recombination. Computational filtering was required because FACS-sorted repertoires could contain abundant contaminating clonotypes from the bulk population. Because the study included only two donors, the extent to which the findings can be generalized is limited. Compared with the primary T-cell response, the secondary T-cell response was faster but weaker, reaching its peak on day 5 rather than on day 15. Most clones expanded after primary vaccination were re-detected after the booster (approximately 96% of CD4 and around 86% of CD8), suggesting broad memory maintenance.

TCR cDNA was synthesized by 5'RACE template switching, which introduced a universal primer site and unique molecular identifiers. Priming of cDNA synthesis was performed from both the TCR alpha and TCR beta constant segments. Libraries were amplified in two PCR steps, with sample barcodes and sequencing adapters added in the second step. Sequencing of the libraries was done on either Illumina HiSeq 2500 (2x100 bp) or NovaSeq (2x150 bp). As for the original processing: Demultiplexing of reads and collapsing into UMI consensus sequences were performed with MIGEC, and V(D)J alignment was carried out with MiXCR. Vaccine-responding clonotypes were defined with edgeR using replicate PBMC samples, requiring FDR below 0.01 and a log2 fold change above 5 up to day 15. Bulk clonotypes were assigned CD4 or CD8 identity according to which sequenced CD4 or CD8 repertoire held them at higher abundance. The raw public data were reprocessed by TCRdb itself: fastp quality trimming at Q25, MiXCR clonotype calling, in-frame beta chains only. When rows share a CDR3 protein, they turn into one entry using the most common DNA and genes. The V and J calls were not made by the authors but by TCRdb's processing. A total of 350,000 to 450,000 distinct CDR3 sequences appear in this sample, more than 5.5% of them only once. The biggest ten clones account for approximately 15% of the sample.

The material was PBMCs, obtained 5 days after the yellow fever booster vaccination. The clonotype was recovered from a man aged 30 to 39 who received the YFV17D yellow fever vaccine.

The nucleotide sequence is TGCGCCAGCAGCTTGAACCCGGGAAACCAAGAGACCCAGTACTTC. Its coded protein is CASSLNPGNQETQYF. The chain is made from TRBV5-1 and TRBJ2-5, and possibly TRBD2, on 5 matching bases. Sequences SGHRS (CDR1) and YFSETQ (CDR2) are obtained from the germline V gene. The CDR3 spans 15 residues, from the cysteine through the phenylalanine. Solely the CDR3 DNA is kept, with 45 bases framed from the first base. Cut back by 1 base and 0 bases, the V and J ends lie 10 bases apart.